This paragraph covers one T cell receptor beta chain sequence. Its antigen specificity is not known. The input lacks base qualities; no much larger clone sits a single base away. The entry originates in a study of T cells in Graves' hyperthyroidism and ophthalmopathy (dated by TCRdb to about 2019). As for the study more broadly: To identify TCR V-J signatures that set the groups apart, the researchers used a discovery cohort of 100 patients, made up of 40 to 45 with Graves' ophthalmopathy and some 60 with stable Graves' hyperthyroidism. Following sampling, methimazole starting at 30 mg daily was given to hyperthyroidism patients, and high-dose intravenous methylprednisolone was given to ophthalmopathy patients. TCR Vbeta CDR3 sequencing of approximately 140 peripheral blood samples (about 45 ophthalmopathy, about 75 hyperthyroidism and approximately 17 progressor patients) is reported in the paper. The 100 or so discovery patients were divided at random into training and test sets in a 7:3 ratio. Prospective prediction of ophthalmopathy was tested in an independent validation cohort consisting of about 20 hyperthyroidism patients and 17 patients who later progressed to ophthalmopathy. The study also compared thyroid tissue and blood T-cell repertoires from more than 5 Graves' hyperthyroidism patients. The study at large found these results: During validation, the model predicted progression to ophthalmopathy a median of approximately six months ahead of onset, with around 71% sensitivity and around 72% specificity. A 13 V-J signature model separated ophthalmopathy from stable hyperthyroidism, with nearly 90% sensitivity and 81.08% specificity in cross-validation and 80%/75% in testing. Blood samples also contained most of the expanded thyroid clonotypes (frequency above 0.001), which suggests that blood repertoires may reflect thyroid immune responses. Sample size was not statistically predetermined, and blinding of investigators to group allocation was not performed.

V is clipped by 5 bases and J by 3 bases, and the sequence between their germline boundaries is 14 bases long. Including the terminal cysteine and phenylalanine, the CDR3 comprises 14 residues. Only the CDR3 DNA stays, 42 bases, in frame from base 1. The germline V gene encodes CDR1 SSHAT and CDR2 FNYEAQ (reference sequence). TCR beta CDR3 regions were amplified from RNA transcripts. A first-round RT-PCR of the TCR CDR3 used the HTBI primer set with the Qiagen OneStep RT-PCR kit. The libraries were constructed in a second round of multiplex PCR and then size-selected and purified. Paired-end sequencing of the libraries was performed with 100 bp reads on an Illumina HiSeq2000. Concerning the study's data processing: SOAPnuke was used to process the raw data, throwing out any read that contained adapters or uncalled bases, had a mean Phred below 15, or lacked an exact constant-primer or identifier match. High-quality paired reads were merged with COPE v1.2.5, and unique nucleotide sequences were defined as clonotypes. Clonotypes were aligned to IMGT TRBV, TRBD and TRBJ reference segments using MiTCR v1.1. Only V-J combinations with frequency above 0.0001, covering roughly 99% of repertoires, were analysed. A TCS score was defined as the ratio of F50 (clonal expansion) to E x V (chaos), with BLOSUM62-based TCRdist applied between CDR3 peptides within each V-J. Welch's t-statistics and random forest reduced approximately 520 V-J features to fewer than 15, which were used in a naive Bayes classifier (R e1071). Thyroid-blood repertoire similarity was quantified with the Morisita-Horn index. The raw public data were reprocessed by TCRdb itself: fastp quality trimming at Q25, MiXCR clonotype calling, in-frame beta chains only. Rows matching on CDR3 protein sequence are summarized as one entry with the most common DNA and genes. Here the V and J calls rest on TCRdb's processing, not on the authors' analysis. A total of 450,000 to 700,000 distinct CDR3 sequences appear in this sample, around 46% of them only once. Together, the top ten hold 15% to 20% of the sample.

Exclusion was applied to patients with uncontrolled infections, other autoimmune diseases, pregnancy or lactation. Clinical symptoms, serum thyroxine and TRAb, thyroid ultrasound, and orbital computed tomography formed the basis for the diagnoses. Total RNA was extracted using Trizol reagent, and RNA quality was assessed on an Agilent 2100 Bioanalyzer. The receptor comes from an adult woman with Graves' disease, either hyperthyroidism or ophthalmopathy (not recorded which). Specimen: peripheral blood or thyroid tissue (not recorded which). The chain links TRBV7-7 with TRBJ2-7, and TRBD1 may be the D gene, going by 6 matching bases. The DNA sequence is given as TGTGCCAGCAGCCCCGGGACAAAAAACTACGAGCAGTACTTC. Its protein product is CASSPGTKNYEQYF.